The entry below describes one TCR beta chain. This sample is part of a study of blood T cell repertoires in COVID-19. This CDR3 is built from 15 residues. Per germline, CDR1 SGHRS and CDR2 YFSETQ. The V gene lost 4 bases and the J gene lost 0 bases, with 11 bases spanning the gap. TCRdb's table, derived via immunoSEQ multiplex PCR, lists solely in-frame clones and lacks some. Among roughly 150,000 clones listed, roughly 80% were seen once. The TCR was taken from a woman aged 40-49 years with acute COVID-19. The sequenced sample consisted of PBMCs or T cells enriched from blood (not recorded which). This chain uses TRBV5-1 with TRBJ2-1; maybe TRBD2 (5 bases). The CDR3 reads CASSELGSSYNEQFF. CDR3 nucleotides: TGCGCCAGCAGCGAATTAGGGAGCTCCTACAATGAGCAGTTCTTC.